The rows below give T cell receptor beta chains drawn from one sample of a study of T cell changes during pregnancy in multiple sclerosis. Profiling relied on immunoSEQ multiplex PCR, and the TCRdb table lists in-frame clones only, not all of them. The table records some 74,000 clones, roughly 92% of them present only once. Source: peripheral blood, taken after pregnancy. These TCRs come from a female donor in good health, enrolled as a control in a pregnancy study. Both conserved end residues are part of each CDR3. A D gene is named only where the DNA matches it firmly. Not all rows give a size; the values are once, few, many and, for expanded clones, a class.

d_gene: -
j_gene: TRBJ1-1
abundance: -
v_gene: TRBV28
CDR3nt: TGTGCCAGCAGTATCAGGGCTATGAACACTGAAGCTTTCTTT
CDR3aa: CASSIRAMNTEAFF

d_gene: -
j_gene: TRBJ1-3
abundance: -
v_gene: TRBV9
CDR3nt: TGTGCCAGCAGCGCCAACGACGGGATCTCTGGAAACACCATATATTTT
CDR3aa: CASSANDGISGNTIYF

d_gene: TRBD2
j_gene: TRBJ2-1
abundance: -
v_gene: TRBV7-6
CDR3nt: TGTGCCAGCTACAAACGGACTAGCGGGAAATACAATGAGCAGTTCTTC
CDR3aa: CASYKRTSGKYNEQFF

d_gene: -
j_gene: TRBJ1-2
abundance: -
v_gene: TRBV6-5
CDR3nt: TGTGCCAGCAGTTACTCGGGGGGTGGCTATGGCTACACCTTC
CDR3aa: CASSYSGGGYGYTF

d_gene: -
j_gene: TRBJ1-1
abundance: few
v_gene: TRBV29-1
CDR3nt: TGCAGCGGAACAGGAGTCACTGAAGCTTTCTTT
CDR3aa: CSGTGVTEAFF

d_gene: -
j_gene: TRBJ1-1
abundance: -
v_gene: TRBV4-1
CDR3nt: TGCGCCAGCAGCCTCCGGGGTCAAGCTTTCTTT
CDR3aa: CASSLRGQAFF

d_gene: -
j_gene: TRBJ1-1
abundance: -
v_gene: TRBV6-5
CDR3nt: TGTGCCAGCAGTTACTCAAGGGGTGGGACTGAAGCTTTCTTT
CDR3aa: CASSYSRGGTEAFF

d_gene: -
j_gene: TRBJ2-7
abundance: -
v_gene: TRBV7-9
CDR3nt: TGTGCCAGCAGTTACCACGAGAACTACGAGCAGTACTTC
CDR3aa: CASSYHENYEQYF

d_gene: TRBD2
j_gene: TRBJ2-7
abundance: -
v_gene: TRBV5-1
CDR3nt: TGCGCCAGCAGCTTGGGGACTAGCGGGGGAGAGCAGTACTTC
CDR3aa: CASSLGTSGGEQYF

d_gene: TRBD1
j_gene: TRBJ1-2
abundance: -
v_gene: TRBV28
CDR3nt: TGTGCCAGCAGTCCAAGGGGACAGGGAGCTCTTGGCTACACCTTC
CDR3aa: CASSPRGQGALGYTF

d_gene: -
j_gene: TRBJ1-2
abundance: -
v_gene: TRBV7-2
CDR3nt: TGTGCCAGCAGCCCTTTTCAGGGACTGGGCTACACCTTC
CDR3aa: CASSPFQGLGYTF

d_gene: -
j_gene: TRBJ1-5
abundance: -
v_gene: TRBV7-9
CDR3nt: TGTGCCAGCGCACGCGGGGATCTGTATAGCAATCAGCCCCAGCATTTT
CDR3aa: CASARGDLYSNQPQHF

d_gene: -
j_gene: TRBJ2-2
abundance: -
v_gene: TRBV28
CDR3nt: TGTGCCAGCAGCTACGGACTACACGGGGAGCTGTTTTTT
CDR3aa: CASSYGLHGELFF

d_gene: TRBD1
j_gene: TRBJ2-3
abundance: once
v_gene: TRBV2
CDR3nt: TGTGCCAGCATCGGTTACAGGGGTGCAGATACGCAGTATTTT
CDR3aa: CASIGYRGADTQYF

d_gene: TRBD1
j_gene: TRBJ1-5
abundance: -
v_gene: TRBV2
CDR3nt: TGTGCCAGCAGACCTGGGGACAGGGACAATCAGCCCCAGCATTTT
CDR3aa: CASRPGDRDNQPQHF

d_gene: -
j_gene: TRBJ2-2
abundance: once
v_gene: TRBV7-2
CDR3nt: TGTGCCAGCAGCTGGACTCTGAGCGGGAACACCGGGGAGCTGTTTTTT
CDR3aa: CASSWTLSGNTGELFF